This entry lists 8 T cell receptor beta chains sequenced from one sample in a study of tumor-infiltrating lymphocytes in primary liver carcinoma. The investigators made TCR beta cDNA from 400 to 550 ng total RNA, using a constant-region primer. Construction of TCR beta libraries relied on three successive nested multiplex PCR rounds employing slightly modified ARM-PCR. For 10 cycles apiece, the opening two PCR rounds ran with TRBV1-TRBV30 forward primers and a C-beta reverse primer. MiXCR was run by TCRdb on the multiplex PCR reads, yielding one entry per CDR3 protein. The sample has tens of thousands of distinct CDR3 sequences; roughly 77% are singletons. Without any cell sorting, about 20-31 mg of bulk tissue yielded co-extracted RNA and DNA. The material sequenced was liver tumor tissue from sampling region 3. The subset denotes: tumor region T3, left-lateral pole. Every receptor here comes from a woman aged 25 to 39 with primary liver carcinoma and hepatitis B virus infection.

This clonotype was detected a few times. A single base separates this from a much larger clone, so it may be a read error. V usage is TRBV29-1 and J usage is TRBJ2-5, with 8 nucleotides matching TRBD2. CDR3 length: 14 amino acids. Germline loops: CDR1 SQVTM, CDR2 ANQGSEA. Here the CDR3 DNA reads TGCAGCGTTGCGGCAGCGGGGGCCATAGAGGCCCAGTACTTC. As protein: CSVAAAGAIEAQYF.

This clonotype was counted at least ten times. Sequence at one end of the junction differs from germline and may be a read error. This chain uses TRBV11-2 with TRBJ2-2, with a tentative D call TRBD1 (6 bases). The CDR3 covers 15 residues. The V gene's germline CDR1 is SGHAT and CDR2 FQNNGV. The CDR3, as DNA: TGTGCCAGCAGCCCCCGTTCTGGGGGCTCCGGGAAGCTGTTTTTT. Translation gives CASSPRSGGSGKLFF.

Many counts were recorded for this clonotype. The CDR3 sequence is CASSLGEGASTDTQYF. The CDR3 coding sequence is TGTGCCAGCAGCTTAGGGGAGGGGGCTTCCACAGATACGCAGTATTTT. The rearrangement links TRBV11-2 to TRBJ2-3, with D possibly being TRBD1 or TRBD2 (7 bases each). CDR3 size: 16 residues. Deletions cut 1 base from V and 2 bases from J, with 13 bases between. Germline CDR1 reads SGHAT; CDR2 reads FQNNGV.

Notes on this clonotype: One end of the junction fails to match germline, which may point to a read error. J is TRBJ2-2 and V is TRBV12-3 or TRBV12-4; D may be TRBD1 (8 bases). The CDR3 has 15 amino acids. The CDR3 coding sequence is TGTGCCAGCAGTTCCCGACAGGGGAACACCGGGGGGCTGCTTTTT. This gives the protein CASSSRQGNTGGLLF.

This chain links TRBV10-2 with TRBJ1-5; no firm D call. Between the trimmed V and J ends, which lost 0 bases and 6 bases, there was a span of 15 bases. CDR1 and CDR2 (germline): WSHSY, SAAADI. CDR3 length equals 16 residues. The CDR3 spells CASSESLPERGQPQHF. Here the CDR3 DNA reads TGCGCCAGCAGTGAGTCGTTGCCCGAACGGGGTCAGCCCCAGCATTTT.

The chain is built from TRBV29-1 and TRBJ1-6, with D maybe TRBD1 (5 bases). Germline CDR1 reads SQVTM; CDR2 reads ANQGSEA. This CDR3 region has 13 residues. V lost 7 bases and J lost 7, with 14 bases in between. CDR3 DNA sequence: TGCAGCGCCGGACATGGTGGGAATTCACCCCTCCACTTT. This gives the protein CSAGHGGNSPLHF.

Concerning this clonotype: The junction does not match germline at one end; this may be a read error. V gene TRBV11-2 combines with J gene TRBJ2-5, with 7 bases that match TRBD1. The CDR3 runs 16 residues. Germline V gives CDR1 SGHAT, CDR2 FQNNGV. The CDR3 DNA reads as TGTGCCATCAGCACAAGACCAGGGGGTGCGAAAGAGACCCAGTACTTC. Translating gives CAISTRPGGAKETQYF.

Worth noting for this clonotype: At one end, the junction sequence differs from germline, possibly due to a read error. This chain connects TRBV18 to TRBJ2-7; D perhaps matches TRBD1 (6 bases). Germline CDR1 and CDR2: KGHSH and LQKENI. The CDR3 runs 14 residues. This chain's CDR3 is CTSTNRVSSYEQYF. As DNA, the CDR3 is TGTACCAGCACAAACAGGGTGAGCTCATACGAGCAGTACTTC.